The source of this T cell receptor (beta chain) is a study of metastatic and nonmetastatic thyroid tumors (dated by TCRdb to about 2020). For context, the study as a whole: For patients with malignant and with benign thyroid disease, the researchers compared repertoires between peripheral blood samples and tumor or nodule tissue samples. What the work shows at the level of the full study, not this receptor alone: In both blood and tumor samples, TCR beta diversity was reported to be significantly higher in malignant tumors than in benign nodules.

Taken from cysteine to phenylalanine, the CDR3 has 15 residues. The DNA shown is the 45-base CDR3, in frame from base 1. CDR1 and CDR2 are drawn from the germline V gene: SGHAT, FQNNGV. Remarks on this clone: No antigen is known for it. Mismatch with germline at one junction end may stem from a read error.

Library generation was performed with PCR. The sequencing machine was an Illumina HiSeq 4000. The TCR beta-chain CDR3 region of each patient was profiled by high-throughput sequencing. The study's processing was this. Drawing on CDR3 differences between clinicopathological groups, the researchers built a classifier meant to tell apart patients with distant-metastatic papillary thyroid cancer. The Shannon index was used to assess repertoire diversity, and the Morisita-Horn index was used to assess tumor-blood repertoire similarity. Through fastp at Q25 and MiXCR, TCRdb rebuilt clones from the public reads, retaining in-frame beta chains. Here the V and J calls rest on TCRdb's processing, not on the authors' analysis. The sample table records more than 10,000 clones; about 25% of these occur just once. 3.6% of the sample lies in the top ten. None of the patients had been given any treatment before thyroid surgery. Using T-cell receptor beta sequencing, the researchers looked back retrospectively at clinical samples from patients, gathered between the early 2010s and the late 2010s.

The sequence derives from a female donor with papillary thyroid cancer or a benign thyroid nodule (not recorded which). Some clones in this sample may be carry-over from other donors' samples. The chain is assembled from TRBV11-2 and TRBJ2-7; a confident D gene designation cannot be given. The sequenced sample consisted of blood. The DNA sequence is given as TGTGCCATCAGCTCCCCCAAGCGTGGTTGGAACGAGCAGTACTTC. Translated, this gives CAISSPKRGWNEQYF. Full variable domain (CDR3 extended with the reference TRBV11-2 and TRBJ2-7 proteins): EAGVAQSPRYKIIEKRQSVAFWCNPISGHATLYWYQQILGQGPKLLIQFQNNGVVDDSQLPKDRFSAERLKGVDSTLKIQPAKLEDSAVYLCAISSPKRGWNEQYFGPGTRLTVT.